Each of the 25 T cell receptor beta chains below was sequenced from the same sample in a study of blood T cell repertoires in COVID-19. Sequencing used immunoSEQ multiplex PCR; TCRdb keeps in-frame clones, though not all of them. The sample has 200,000 to 250,000 clones; around 90% are singletons. Material: PBMCs or T cells enriched from blood (not recorded which). These receptors originate from a woman under 40 who had recovered from COVID-19.

V usage is TRBV7-8 and J usage is TRBJ2-3, with 15 bases identical to TRBD2. This CDR3 is 16 amino acids long. CDR1 and CDR2 (germline): SGHVS, FQNEAQ. V lost 5 bases and J lost 4; bases outside the gene matches: 4. CDR3 nucleotide sequence: TGTGCCAGCAGCCTGGGACTAGCGGGGGGTGCAGATACGCAGTATTTT. Translation gives CASSLGLAGGADTQYF. Variable domain in full (rest from reference TRBV7-8 and TRBJ2-3): GAGVSQSPRYKVAKRGQDVALRCDPISGHVSLFWYQQALGQGPEFLTYFQNEAQLDKSGLPSDRFFAERPEGSVSTLKIQRTQQEDSAVYLCASSLGLAGGADTQYFGPGTRLTVL.

The chain uses TRBV3-1 (or the pseudogene TRBV3-2) and TRBJ2-1, with 7 bases fitting TRBD2. With 6 bases clipped from V and 0 bases from J, the junction kept 5 bases outside the gene matches. The germline V gene has CDR1 LGHDT and CDR2 YNNKEL (reference sequence). CDR3 length: 15 residues. The CDR3 loop is CASSRRGDSYNEQFF. Written as DNA, the CDR3 is TGTGCCAGCAGTCGACGGGGGGACTCCTACAATGAGCAGTTCTTC.

The chain has TRBV7-2 and TRBJ1-2; 8 nucleotides line up with TRBD1. CDR3 length: 16 amino acids. The J segment lost 2 bases and the V segment lost 5 bases, leaving 10 bases of the junction unmatched. Germline V gene sequence: CDR1 SGHTA, CDR2 FQGNSA. This chain's CDR3 is CASSLDQGALNYGYTF. The CDR3, as DNA: TGTGCCAGCAGCCTAGATCAGGGGGCGCTGAACTATGGCTACACCTTC.

The chain couples TRBV11-1 to TRBJ2-5; a weak D match, TRBD1 (6 bases). Germline loops: CDR1 SGHAT, CDR2 FQDESV (reference sequence). Trimming cost V 5 bases and J 2 bases, with 12 bases left between them. The CDR3 has 14 amino acids. The CDR3 nucleotides read TGTGCCAGCAGCCCAACAGGGTTTCAAGAGACCCAGTACTTC. Translating it yields CASSPTGFQETQYF.

The rearrangement joins TRBV19 to TRBJ2-7; TRBD2 aligns across 9 bases. The trim removed 1 base at V and 2 bases at J, leaving 3 bases unmatched. Germline CDR1 and CDR2: LNHDA and SQIVND (reference sequence). The CDR3 contains 15 residues. Here the CDR3 DNA reads TGTGCCAGTAGTATAGCGACTAGCGGAACCTACGAGCAGTACTTC. Translation: CASSIATSGTYEQYF.

V gene TRBV9 combines with J gene TRBJ2-5; TRBD1 agrees at 7 bases. There are 15 residues in the CDR3. Germline lookup yields CDR1 SGDLS and CDR2 YYNGEE. Germline trimming cut 3 bases from V and 5 bases from J; bases unmatched to any gene: 10. The CDR3 is CASSAKGGDWETQYF. Written as DNA, the CDR3 is TGTGCCAGCAGCGCAAAAGGGGGCGACTGGGAGACCCAGTACTTC.

The chain has TRBV19 and TRBJ1-2, with 7 bases fitting TRBD1. This CDR3 contains 16 residues. CDR1 and CDR2 from the germline V gene are LNHDA and SQIVND (reference sequence). The V segment lost 3 bases and the J segment 5 bases; nucleotides outside the gene matches: 12. Written as DNA, the CDR3 is TGTGCCAGTAGTATGTTGGCAGGGGGGCCCCTTTATGGCTACACCTTC. Its protein product is CASSMLAGGPLYGYTF.

Here the CDR3 DNA reads TGTGCCAGCAGTGAACAGATCAATCAGCCCCAGCATTTT. Amino acid sequence: CASSEQINQPQHF. V is TRBV6-4 and J is TRBJ1-5; D not certain. The length of the CDR3 is 13 residues. Between the trimmed V and J ends, which lost 3 bases and 3 bases, there was a span of 6 bases. Germline V gene data show CDR1 as MRHNA and CDR2 as SNTAGT.

This clone was counted a single time. The chain couples TRBV24-1 to TRBJ2-3, with D unresolved. V dropped 4 bases and J dropped 2 bases, with 12 bases sitting between them. This CDR3 contains 15 residues. The germline gives CDR1 KGHDR, CDR2 SFDVKD. In DNA form, the CDR3 reads TGTGCCACCAGTGACGGAGCGTCAGACACAGATACGCAGTATTTT. This codes for CATSDGASDTDTQYF.

The chain joins TRBV4-2 to TRBJ1-6, with 9 bases that match TRBD1. The junction had 8 bases not matched to a gene; V was cut back by 1 base and J by 1 base. Looked up from germline, CDR1 is LGHNA and CDR2 is YNFKEQ. This CDR3 is built from 19 residues. DNA of the CDR3: TGTGCCAGCAGCCAAGGGACCGGGACAGGGAGGTCCTATAATTCACCCCTCCACTTT. Protein sequence: CASSQGTGTGRSYNSPLHF.

The genes are TRBV6-5 and TRBJ2-7; no reliable D call. V gave up 0 bases and J gave up 1 base, with 7 bases separating them. Germline CDR1 MNHEY, CDR2 SVGAGI. The CDR3 covers 14 residues. The CDR3 loop reads CASSYSTESYEQYF. The CDR3 region has the DNA TGTGCCAGCAGTTACTCGACTGAATCCTACGAGCAGTACTTC.

J is TRBJ1-1 and V is TRBV19; D call uncertain. V lost 5 bases and J lost 5, with 12 bases in between. The germline CDR1 and CDR2 sequences are LNHDA and SQIVND (reference sequence). The CDR3 loop spans 13 amino acids. The CDR3 loop is CASSPDPRTEAFF. The DNA for the CDR3 is TGTGCCAGTAGTCCAGACCCCAGGACTGAAGCTTTCTTT.

V gene TRBV4-3 combines with J gene TRBJ1-2; a possible D gene is TRBD1 (5 bases). Germline V gene data show CDR1 as LGHNA and CDR2 as YSLEER. There are 15 residues in the CDR3. Trimming pared 5 bases from V and 4 bases from J, leaving 17 bases between. Here the CDR3 reads CASSTDMVGGYGYTF. The CDR3 coding sequence is TGCGCCAGCAGCACCGACATGGTGGGGGGCTATGGCTACACCTTC.

This chain uses TRBV4-2 with TRBJ1-2, with TRBD1 as a possible D gene (5 bases). The CDR3 runs to 15 residues. Germline-derived CDR1 and CDR2 are LGHNA and YNFKEQ. V lost 1 base to trimming and J lost 3 bases, with 12 bases between them. The CDR3, as DNA: TGTGCCAGCAGCCAAGCGCGGGGGGGAGACTATGGCTACACCTTC. This encodes CASSQARGGDYGYTF.

The CDR3 coding sequence is TGTGCCAGCAGCCCTTGGGACTTCAAGCAGTACTTC. It yields the protein CASSPWDFKQYF. This chain links TRBV11-2 with TRBJ2-7, with a tentative D call TRBD2 (6 bases). CDR1 is SGHAT, CDR2 FQNNGV, per germline. V shed 5 bases and J shed 8 bases, with 13 bases lying between them. The CDR3 spans 12 residues.

The rearrangement uses TRBV7-8 and TRBJ2-5, with a tentative D call TRBD2 (7 bases). From germline, CDR1 is SGHVS and CDR2 FQNEAQ. Between the trimmed V and J ends, which lost 0 bases and 4 bases, there was a span of 18 bases. The CDR3 consists of 17 residues. CDR3 coding DNA: TGTGCCAGCAGCTTAGCCCCTCGAGGGGGGGCCGGAGAGACCCAGTACTTC. Its translation is CASSLAPRGGAGETQYF.

The chain carries TRBV2 and TRBJ1-1; D is uncertain. CDR3 length equals 14 residues. V was trimmed by 4 bases and J by 1 base, leaving 10 bases between them. Germline CDR1 SNHLY, CDR2 FYNNEI. In DNA, the CDR3 is TGTGCCAGCAGTGGGAACAGCCAGAACACTGAAGCTTTCTTT. Amino acids: CASSGNSQNTEAFF. Full variable domain (rest looked up from reference TRBV2 and TRBJ1-1): EPEVTQTPSHQVTQMGQEVILRCVPISNHLYFYWYRQILGQKVEFLVSFYNNEISEKSEIFDDQFSVERPDGSNFTLKIRSTKLEDSAMYFCASSGNSQNTEAFFGQGTRLTVV.

The CDR3 region is CASSRPGQGKTQYF. CDR3 DNA: TGCGCCAGCAGCCGGCCGGGACAGGGAAAGACCCAGTACTTC. This sequence joins TRBV4-1 and TRBJ2-5, with 9 positions matching TRBD1. V shed 4 bases, J shed 6 bases, and the junction held 6 bases outside the gene matches. This CDR3 has 14 amino acids. Germline values: CDR1 MGHRA, CDR2 YSYEKL.

The chain has TRBV11-2 and TRBJ1-1; D is perhaps TRBD1 (5 bases). Germline V gives CDR1 SGHAT, CDR2 FQNNGV. This CDR3 spans 11 amino acids. The germline V and J ends were trimmed by 7 bases and 9 bases, with 12 bases remaining between them. CDR3 in amino acids: CASTQGSQAFF. For the CDR3, the DNA is TGTGCCAGCACCCAGGGATCCCAAGCTTTCTTT.

The chain is built from TRBV7-3 and TRBJ1-5; no firm D call. This CDR3 is built from 13 residues. Germline CDR1 is SGHTA and CDR2 is FQGTGA. V was trimmed by 0 bases and J by 7 bases, leaving 7 bases between them. CDR3 sequence: CASSLTRGQPQHF. The CDR3 bases are TGTGCCAGCAGCTTAACTCGCGGGCAGCCCCAGCATTTT.

The chain links TRBV5-4 to TRBJ2-3; TRBD2 might be the D (5 bases). CDR1 and CDR2 (germline): SGHNT, YYREEE (reference sequence). The CDR3 spans 15 residues. Trimming shortened V by 7 bases and J by 0 bases, and 15 bases separated the two germline ends. The CDR3 protein is CASGGQTASTDTQYF. The CDR3 coding sequence is TGTGCCAGCGGCGGGCAGACCGCTAGCACAGATACGCAGTATTTT.

V gene TRBV27 combines with J gene TRBJ1-6, with TRBD1 matching 8 bases. Germline V gene lookup returns CDR1 MNHEY and CDR2 SMNVEV (reference sequence). V trimming: 4 bases; J trimming: 7 bases; junction bases outside the gene matches: 12. The CDR3 length is 17 residues. The CDR3 protein is CASSSWGSTGVNSPLHF. The CDR3 coding sequence is TGTGCCAGCAGTTCTTGGGGGTCGACAGGGGTGAATTCACCCCTCCACTTT.

This clone occurred once. The genes are TRBV5-1 and TRBJ2-1, with D possibly being TRBD2 (6 bases). The V gene's germline CDR1 is SGHRS and CDR2 YFSETQ. The CDR3 is made up of 14 amino acids. V was shortened by 2 bases and J by 5 bases, with 11 bases between the two germline ends. In DNA form, the CDR3 reads TGCGCCAGCAGCTTAGGGACTTCTAACAATGAGCAGTTCTTC. This translates into CASSLGTSNNEQFF. Combining the CDR3 with reference TRBV5-1 and TRBJ2-1 gives the whole variable domain KAGVTQTPRYLIKTRGQQVTLSCSPISGHRSVSWYQQTPGQGLQFLFEYFSETQRNKGNFPGRFSGRQFSNSRSEMNVSTLELGDSALYLCASSLGTSNNEQFFGPGTRLTVL.

The chain uses TRBV6-4 and TRBJ1-2; D might be TRBD1 (6 bases). Germline CDR1 reads MRHNA; CDR2 reads SNTAGT. Trimming left V 5 bases short and J 2 bases short, with 12 bases between. This CDR3 region has 14 residues. The CDR3, as DNA: TGTGCCAGCAGTCCGGGACACTCAAACTATGGCTACACCTTC. Its protein is CASSPGHSNYGYTF.

CDR3 DNA: TGTGCCAGCAGCCAGGGGAGTCTCAGAGAGACCCAGTACTTC. This codes for CASSQGSLRETQYF. The chain employs TRBV9 and TRBJ2-5; TRBD1 is a possible D gene (6 bases). The CDR3 spans 14 residues. The germline gives CDR1 SGDLS, CDR2 YYNGEE. The germline V and J ends were trimmed by 4 bases and 4 bases, with 14 bases remaining between them.